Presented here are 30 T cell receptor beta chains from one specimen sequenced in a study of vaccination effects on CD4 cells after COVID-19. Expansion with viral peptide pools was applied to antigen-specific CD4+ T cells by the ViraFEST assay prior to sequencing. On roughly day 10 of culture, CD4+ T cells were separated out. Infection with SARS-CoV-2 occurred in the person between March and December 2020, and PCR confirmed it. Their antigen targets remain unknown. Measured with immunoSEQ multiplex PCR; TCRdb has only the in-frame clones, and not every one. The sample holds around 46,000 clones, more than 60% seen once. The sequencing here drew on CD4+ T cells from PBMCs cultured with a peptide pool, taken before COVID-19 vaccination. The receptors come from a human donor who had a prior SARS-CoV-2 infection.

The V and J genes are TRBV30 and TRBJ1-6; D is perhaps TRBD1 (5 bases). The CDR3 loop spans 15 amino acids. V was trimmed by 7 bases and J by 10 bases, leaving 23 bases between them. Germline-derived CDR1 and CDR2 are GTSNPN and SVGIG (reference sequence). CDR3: CASTRGELRGSPLHF. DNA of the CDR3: TGTGCCTCAACGAGAGGGGAGTTAAGAGGATCACCCCTCCACTTT. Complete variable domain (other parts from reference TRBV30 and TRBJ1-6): SQTIHQWPATLVQPVGSPLSLECTVEGTSNPNLYWYRQAAGRGLQLLFYSVGIGQISSEVPQNLSASRPQDRQFILSSKKLLLSDSGFYLCASTRGELRGSPLHFGNGTRLTVT.

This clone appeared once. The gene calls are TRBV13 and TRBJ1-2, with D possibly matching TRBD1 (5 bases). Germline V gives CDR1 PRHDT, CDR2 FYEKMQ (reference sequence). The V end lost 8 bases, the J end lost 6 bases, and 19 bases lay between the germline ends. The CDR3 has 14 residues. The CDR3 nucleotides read TGTGCCAGCTGGAGAACAGGACGCCTCCATGGCTACACCTTC. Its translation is CASWRTGRLHGYTF.

This chain's CDR3 is CASSQTGYHGYTF. CDR3 sequence (DNA): TGTGCCAGCTCACAGACAGGGTATCATGGCTACACCTTC. V is TRBV18 and J is TRBJ1-2; 7 bases line up with TRBD1. This CDR3 contains 13 residues. V lost 4 bases to trimming and J lost 6 bases; unmatched junction nucleotides: 5. Germline lookup yields CDR1 KGHSH and CDR2 LQKENI.

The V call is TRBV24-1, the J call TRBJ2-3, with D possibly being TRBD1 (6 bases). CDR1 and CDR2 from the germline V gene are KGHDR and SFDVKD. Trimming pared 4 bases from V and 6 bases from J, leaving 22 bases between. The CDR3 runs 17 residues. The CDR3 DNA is TGTGCCACCAGTGAAGGGGGTGGGAGATACTCCGGGGATACGCAGTATTTT. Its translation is CATSEGGGRYSGDTQYF.

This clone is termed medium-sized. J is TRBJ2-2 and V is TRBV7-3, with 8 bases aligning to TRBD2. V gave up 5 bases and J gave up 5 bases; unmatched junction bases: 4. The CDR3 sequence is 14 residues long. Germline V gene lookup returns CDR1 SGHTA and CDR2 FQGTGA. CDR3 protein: CASSPGGSTGELFF. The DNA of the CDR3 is TGTGCCAGCAGCCCGGGGGGGAGTACCGGGGAGCTGTTTTTT.

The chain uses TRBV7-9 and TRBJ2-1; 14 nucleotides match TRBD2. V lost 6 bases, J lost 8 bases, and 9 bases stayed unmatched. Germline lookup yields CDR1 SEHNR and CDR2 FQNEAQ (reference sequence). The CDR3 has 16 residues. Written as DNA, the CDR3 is TGTGCCAGCAGACTTGGGAGACTAGCGGGAGGGCATGAGCAGTTCTTC. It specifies CASRLGRLAGGHEQFF.

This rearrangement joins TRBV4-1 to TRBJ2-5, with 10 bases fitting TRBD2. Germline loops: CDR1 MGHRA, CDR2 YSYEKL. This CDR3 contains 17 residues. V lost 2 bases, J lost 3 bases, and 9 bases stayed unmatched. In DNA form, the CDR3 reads TGCGCCAGCAGCCAACAACCTAGCGGGGGTTGGGAAGAGACCCAGTACTTC. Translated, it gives CASSQQPSGGWEETQYF.

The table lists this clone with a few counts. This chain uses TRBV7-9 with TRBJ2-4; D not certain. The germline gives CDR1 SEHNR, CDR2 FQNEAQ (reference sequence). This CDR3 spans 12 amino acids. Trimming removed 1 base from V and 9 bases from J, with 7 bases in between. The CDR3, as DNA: TGTGCCAGCAGCTTAGAACAGTCCATTCAGTACTTC. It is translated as CASSLEQSIQYF.

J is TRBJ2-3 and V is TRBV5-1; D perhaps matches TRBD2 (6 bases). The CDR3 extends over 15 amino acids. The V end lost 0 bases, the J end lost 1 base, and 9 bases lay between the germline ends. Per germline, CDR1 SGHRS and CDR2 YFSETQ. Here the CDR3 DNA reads TGCGCCAGCAGCTTGGGTCCTAGCGGCACAGATACGCAGTATTTT. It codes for CASSLGPSGTDTQYF.

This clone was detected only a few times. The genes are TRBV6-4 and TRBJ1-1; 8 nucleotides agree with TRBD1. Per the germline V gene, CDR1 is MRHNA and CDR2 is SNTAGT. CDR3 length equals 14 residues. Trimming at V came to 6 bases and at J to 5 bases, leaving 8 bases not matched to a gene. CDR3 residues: CASRNRTGKTEAFF. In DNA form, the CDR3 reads TGTGCCAGCAGAAACCGGACAGGGAAGACTGAAGCTTTCTTT.

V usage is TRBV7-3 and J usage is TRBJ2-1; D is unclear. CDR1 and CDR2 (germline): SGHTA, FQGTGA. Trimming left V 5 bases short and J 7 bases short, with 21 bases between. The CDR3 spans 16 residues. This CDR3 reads CASSPQTATSSNEQFF. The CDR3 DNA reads TGTGCCAGCAGCCCCCAGACGGCGACATCTAGTAATGAGCAGTTCTTC.

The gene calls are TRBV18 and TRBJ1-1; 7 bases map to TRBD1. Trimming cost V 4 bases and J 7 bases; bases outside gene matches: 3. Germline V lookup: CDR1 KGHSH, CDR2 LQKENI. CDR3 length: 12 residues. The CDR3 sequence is CASSLRDSEAFF. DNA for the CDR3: TGTGCCAGCTCACTAAGGGACAGTGAAGCTTTCTTT.

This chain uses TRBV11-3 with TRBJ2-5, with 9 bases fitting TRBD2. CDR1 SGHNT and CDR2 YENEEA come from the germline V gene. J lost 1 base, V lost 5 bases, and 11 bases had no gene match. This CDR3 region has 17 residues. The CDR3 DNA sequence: TGTGCCAGCAGCCCAGATCCTCTAGCGGGGCGCCAAGAGACCCAGTACTTC. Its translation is CASSPDPLAGRQETQYF.

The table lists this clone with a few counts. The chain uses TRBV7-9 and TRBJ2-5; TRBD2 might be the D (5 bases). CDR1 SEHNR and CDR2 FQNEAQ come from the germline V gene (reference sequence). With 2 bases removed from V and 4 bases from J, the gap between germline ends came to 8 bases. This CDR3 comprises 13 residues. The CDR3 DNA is TGTGCCAGCAGCTTACTTCGGGGAGAGACCCAGTACTTC. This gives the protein CASSLLRGETQYF.

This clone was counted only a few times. The CDR3 protein is CASSSTPDSSYNSPLHF. CDR3 coding DNA: TGCGCCAGCAGCTCGACACCGGACAGCTCCTATAATTCACCCCTCCACTTT. The chain uses TRBV5-1 and TRBJ1-6, with TRBD1 as a possible D gene (6 bases). This CDR3 comprises 17 residues. V lost 3 bases and J lost 0, with 13 bases in between. Germline assignment: CDR1 SGHRS and CDR2 YFSETQ.

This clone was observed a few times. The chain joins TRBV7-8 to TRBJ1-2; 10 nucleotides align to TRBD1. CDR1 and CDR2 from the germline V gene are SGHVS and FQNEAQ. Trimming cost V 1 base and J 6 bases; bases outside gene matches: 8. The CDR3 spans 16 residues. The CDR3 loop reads CASSLVGRGTGDGYTF. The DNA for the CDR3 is TGTGCCAGCAGCTTAGTTGGTCGCGGGACAGGGGATGGCTACACCTTC.

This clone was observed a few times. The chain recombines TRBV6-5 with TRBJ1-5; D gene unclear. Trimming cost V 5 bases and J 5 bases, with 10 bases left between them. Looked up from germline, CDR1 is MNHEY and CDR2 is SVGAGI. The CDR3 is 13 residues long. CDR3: CASSQREYQPQHF. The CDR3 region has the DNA TGTGCCAGCAGTCAGAGAGAATATCAGCCCCAGCATTTT.

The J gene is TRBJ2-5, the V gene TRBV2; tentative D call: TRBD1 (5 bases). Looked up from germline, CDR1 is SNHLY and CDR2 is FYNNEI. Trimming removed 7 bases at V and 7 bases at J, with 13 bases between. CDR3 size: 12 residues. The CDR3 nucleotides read TGTGCCAGCAAGACAGATATGGGGACCCAGTACTTC. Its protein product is CASKTDMGTQYF.

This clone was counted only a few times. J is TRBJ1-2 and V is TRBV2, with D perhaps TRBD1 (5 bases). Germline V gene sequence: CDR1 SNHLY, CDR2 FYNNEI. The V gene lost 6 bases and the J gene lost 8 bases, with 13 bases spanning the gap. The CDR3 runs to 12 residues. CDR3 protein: CASRYRDFGYTF. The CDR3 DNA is TGTGCCAGCAGGTACCGGGACTTCGGCTACACCTTC.

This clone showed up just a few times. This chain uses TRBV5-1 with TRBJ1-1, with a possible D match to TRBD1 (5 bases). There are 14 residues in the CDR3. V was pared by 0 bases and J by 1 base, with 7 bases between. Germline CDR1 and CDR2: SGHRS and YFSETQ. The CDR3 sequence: CASSLGGANTEAFF. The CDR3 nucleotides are TGCGCCAGCAGCTTGGGCGGGGCGAACACTGAAGCTTTCTTT.

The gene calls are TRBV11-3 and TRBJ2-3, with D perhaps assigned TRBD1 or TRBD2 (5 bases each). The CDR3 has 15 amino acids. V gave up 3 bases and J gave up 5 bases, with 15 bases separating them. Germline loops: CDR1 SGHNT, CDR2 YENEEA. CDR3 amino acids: CASSFPRERGDTQYF. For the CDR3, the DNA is TGTGCCAGCAGCTTCCCTAGGGAGAGGGGAGATACGCAGTATTTT.

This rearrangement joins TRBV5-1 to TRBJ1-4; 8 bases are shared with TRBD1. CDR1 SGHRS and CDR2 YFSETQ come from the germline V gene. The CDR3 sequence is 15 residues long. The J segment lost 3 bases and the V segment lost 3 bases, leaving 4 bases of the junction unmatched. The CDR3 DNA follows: TGCGCCAGCAGCTACCAGGGGGCATCTAATGAAAAACTGTTTTTT. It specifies CASSYQGASNEKLFF.

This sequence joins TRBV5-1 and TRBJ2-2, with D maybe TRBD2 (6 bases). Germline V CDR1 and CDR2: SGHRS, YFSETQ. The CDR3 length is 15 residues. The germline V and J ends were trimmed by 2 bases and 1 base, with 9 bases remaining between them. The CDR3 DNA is TGCGCCAGCAGCTTCGGGACTGTGAACACCGGGGAGCTGTTTTTT. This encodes CASSFGTVNTGELFF.

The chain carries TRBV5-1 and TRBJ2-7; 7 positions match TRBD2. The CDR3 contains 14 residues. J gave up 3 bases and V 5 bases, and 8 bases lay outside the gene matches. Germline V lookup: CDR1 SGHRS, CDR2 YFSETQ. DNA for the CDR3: TGCGCCAGCAGGTCGGGGGGTTATCTCTACGAGCAGTACTTC. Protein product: CASRSGGYLYEQYF.

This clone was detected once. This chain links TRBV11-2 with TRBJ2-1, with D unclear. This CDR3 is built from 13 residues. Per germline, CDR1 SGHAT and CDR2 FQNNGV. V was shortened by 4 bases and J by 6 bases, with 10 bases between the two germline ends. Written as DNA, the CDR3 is TGTGCCAGCAGCTCCCAGCGCTTCAATGAGCAGTTCTTC. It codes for CASSSQRFNEQFF.

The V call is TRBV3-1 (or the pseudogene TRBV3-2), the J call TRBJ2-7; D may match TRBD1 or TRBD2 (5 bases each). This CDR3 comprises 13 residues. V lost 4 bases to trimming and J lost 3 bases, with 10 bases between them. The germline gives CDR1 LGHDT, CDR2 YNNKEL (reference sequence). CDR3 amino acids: CASSPGARYEQYF. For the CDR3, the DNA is TGTGCCAGCAGCCCCGGGGCACGCTACGAGCAGTACTTC.

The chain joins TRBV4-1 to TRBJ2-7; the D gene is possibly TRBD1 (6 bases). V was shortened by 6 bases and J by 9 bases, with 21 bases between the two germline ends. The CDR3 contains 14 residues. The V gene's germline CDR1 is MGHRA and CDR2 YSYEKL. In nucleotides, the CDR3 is TGCGCCAGCAGACCTATAGACACAGGGTCGAGGCAGTACTTC. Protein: CASRPIDTGSRQYF.

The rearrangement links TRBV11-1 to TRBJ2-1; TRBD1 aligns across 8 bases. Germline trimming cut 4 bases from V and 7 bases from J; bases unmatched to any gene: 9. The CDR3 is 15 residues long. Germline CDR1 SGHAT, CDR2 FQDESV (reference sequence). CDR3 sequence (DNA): TGTGCCAGCAGCTCCCGGCAGGGGGCGCGAAATGAGCAGTTCTTC. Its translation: CASSSRQGARNEQFF.

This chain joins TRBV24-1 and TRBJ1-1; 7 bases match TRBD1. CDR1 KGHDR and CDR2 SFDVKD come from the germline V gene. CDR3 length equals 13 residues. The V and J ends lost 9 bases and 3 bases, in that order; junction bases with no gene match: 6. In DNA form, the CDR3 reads TGTGCCACCCGACAGGGAGCATACACTGAAGCTTTCTTT. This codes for CATRQGAYTEAFF.

CDR3 coding DNA: TGTGCCAGTAGTATTTTCTTTCGGGCGGGGTCCGACACCGGGGAGCTGTTTTTT. It codes for CASSIFFRAGSDTGELFF. The V gene is TRBV19, the J gene TRBJ2-2; TRBD2 is a possible D gene (6 bases). Germline assignment: CDR1 LNHDA and CDR2 SQIVND (reference sequence). There are 18 residues in the CDR3. Trimming left V 3 bases short and J 3 bases short, with 20 bases between. Variable domain in full (rest from reference TRBV19 and TRBJ2-2): DGGITQSPKYLFRKEGQNVTLSCEQNLNHDAMYWYRQDPGQGLRLIYYSQIVNDFQKGDIAEGYSVSREKKESFPLTVTSAQKNPTAFYLCASSIFFRAGSDTGELFFGEGSRLTVL.